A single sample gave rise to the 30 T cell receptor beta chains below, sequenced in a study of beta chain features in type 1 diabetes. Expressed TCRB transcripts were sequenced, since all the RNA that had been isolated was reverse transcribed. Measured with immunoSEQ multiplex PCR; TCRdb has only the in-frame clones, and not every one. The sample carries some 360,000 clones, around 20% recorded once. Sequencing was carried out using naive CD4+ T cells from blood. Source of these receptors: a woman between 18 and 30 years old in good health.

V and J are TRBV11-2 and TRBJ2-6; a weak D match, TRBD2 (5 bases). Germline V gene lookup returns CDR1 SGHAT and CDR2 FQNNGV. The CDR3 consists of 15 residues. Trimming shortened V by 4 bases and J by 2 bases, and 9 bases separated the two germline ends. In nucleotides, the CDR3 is TGTGCCAGCAGCTCATGGCGGGCTGGGGCCAACGTCCTGACTTTC. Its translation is CASSSWRAGANVLTF.

The CDR3 DNA is TGTGCCAGCAGCTTAGGTTTACAGAACACTGAAGCTTTCTTT. Amino acid sequence: CASSLGLQNTEAFF. The chain recombines TRBV7-3 with TRBJ1-1; D is unclear. CDR1 is SGHTA, CDR2 FQGTGA, per germline. V was shortened by 2 bases and J by 1 base, with 8 bases between the two germline ends. There are 14 residues in the CDR3.

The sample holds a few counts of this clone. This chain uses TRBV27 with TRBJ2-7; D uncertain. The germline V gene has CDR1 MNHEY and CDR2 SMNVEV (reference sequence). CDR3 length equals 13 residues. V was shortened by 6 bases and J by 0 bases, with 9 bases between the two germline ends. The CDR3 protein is CASSPFSSYEQYF. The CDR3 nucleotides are TGTGCCAGCAGCCCGTTTAGCTCCTACGAGCAGTACTTC.

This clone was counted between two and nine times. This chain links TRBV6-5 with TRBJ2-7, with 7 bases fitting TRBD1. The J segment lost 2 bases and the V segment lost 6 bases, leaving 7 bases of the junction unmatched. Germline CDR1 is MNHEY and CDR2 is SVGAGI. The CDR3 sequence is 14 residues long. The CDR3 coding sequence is TGTGCCAGCAGCCCGTACAGGGGTGCCTACGAGCAGTACTTC. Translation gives CASSPYRGAYEQYF.

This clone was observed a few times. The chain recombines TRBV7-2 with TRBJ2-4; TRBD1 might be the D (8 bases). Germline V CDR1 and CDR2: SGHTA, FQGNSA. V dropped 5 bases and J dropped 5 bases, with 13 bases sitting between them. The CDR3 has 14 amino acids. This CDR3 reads CASSRTGRENIQYF. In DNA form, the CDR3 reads TGTGCCAGCAGCCGGACAGGGAGGGAAAACATTCAGTACTTC.

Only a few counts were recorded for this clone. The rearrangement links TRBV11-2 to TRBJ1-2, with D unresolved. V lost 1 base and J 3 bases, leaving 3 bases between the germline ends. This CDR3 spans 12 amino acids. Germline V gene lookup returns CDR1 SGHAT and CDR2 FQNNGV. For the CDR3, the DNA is TGTGCCAGCAGCTTAGGAGACTATGGCTACACCTTC. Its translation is CASSLGDYGYTF. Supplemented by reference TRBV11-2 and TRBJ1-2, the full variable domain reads EAGVAQSPRYKIIEKRQSVAFWCNPISGHATLYWYQQILGQGPKLLIQFQNNGVVDDSQLPKDRFSAERLKGVDSTLKIQPAKLEDSAVYLCASSLGDYGYTFGSGTRLTVV.

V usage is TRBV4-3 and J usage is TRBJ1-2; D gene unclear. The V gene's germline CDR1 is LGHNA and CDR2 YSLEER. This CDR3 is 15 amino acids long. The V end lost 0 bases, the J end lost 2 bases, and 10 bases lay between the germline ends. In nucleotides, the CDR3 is TGCGCCAGCAGCCAAGAATTCAACAGCAACTATGGCTACACCTTC. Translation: CASSQEFNSNYGYTF.

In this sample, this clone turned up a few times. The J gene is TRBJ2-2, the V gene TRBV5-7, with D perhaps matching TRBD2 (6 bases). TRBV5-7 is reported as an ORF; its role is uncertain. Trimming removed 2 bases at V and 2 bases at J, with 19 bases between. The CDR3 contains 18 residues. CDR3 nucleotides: TGTGCCAGCAGCTTCCCCAAGGCGGGGCCATTCAACACCGGGGAGCTGTTTTTT. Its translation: CASSFPKAGPFNTGELFF.

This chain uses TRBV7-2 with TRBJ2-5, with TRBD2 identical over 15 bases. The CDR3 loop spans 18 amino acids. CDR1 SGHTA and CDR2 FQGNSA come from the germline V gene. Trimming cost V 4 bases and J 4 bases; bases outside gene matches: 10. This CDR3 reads CASSSPRTSGGAGETQYF. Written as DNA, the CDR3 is TGTGCCAGCAGCTCCCCCCGGACTAGCGGGGGGGCCGGAGAGACCCAGTACTTC.

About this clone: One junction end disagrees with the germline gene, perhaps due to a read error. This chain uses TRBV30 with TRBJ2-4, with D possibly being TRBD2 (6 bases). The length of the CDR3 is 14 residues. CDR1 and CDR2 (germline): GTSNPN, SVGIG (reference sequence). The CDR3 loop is CAWGQGGLKNTQYF. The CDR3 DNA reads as TGTGCCTGGGGTCAGGGAGGCCTCAAAAACACTCAGTACTTC.

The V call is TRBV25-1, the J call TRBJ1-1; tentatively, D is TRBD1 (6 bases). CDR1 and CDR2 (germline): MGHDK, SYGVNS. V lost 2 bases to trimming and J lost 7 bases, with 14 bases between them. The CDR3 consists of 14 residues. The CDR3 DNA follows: TGTGCCAGCAGTGAAACAGGGCTAATGAATGAAGCTTTCTTT. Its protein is CASSETGLMNEAFF.

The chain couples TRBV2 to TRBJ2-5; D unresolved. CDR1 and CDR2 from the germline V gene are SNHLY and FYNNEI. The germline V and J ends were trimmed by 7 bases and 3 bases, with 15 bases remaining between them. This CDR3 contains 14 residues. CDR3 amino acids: CASNPGASEETQYF. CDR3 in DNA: TGTGCCAGCAATCCAGGCGCTTCCGAAGAGACCCAGTACTTC.

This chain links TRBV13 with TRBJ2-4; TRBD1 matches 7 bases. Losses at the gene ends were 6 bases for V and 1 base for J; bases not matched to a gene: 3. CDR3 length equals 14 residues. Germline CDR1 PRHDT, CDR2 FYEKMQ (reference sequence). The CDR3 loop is CASRKQGAKNIQYF. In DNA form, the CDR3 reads TGTGCCAGCAGAAAACAGGGGGCCAAAAACATTCAGTACTTC.

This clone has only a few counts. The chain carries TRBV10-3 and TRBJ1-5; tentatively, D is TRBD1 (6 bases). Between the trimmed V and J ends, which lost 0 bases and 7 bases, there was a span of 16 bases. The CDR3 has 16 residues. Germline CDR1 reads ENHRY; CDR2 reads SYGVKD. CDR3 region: CAISESGGTKGQPQHF. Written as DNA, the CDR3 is TGTGCCATCAGTGAGTCGGGAGGGACAAAGGGGCAGCCCCAGCATTTT.

DNA for the CDR3: TGCGCCAGCAGCTACGGACAGGGGGGAGGAGAGACCCAGTACTTC. Protein: CASSYGQGGGETQYF. The V call is TRBV5-1, the J call TRBJ2-5; 10 positions agree with TRBD1. The germline V gene encodes CDR1 SGHRS and CDR2 YFSETQ. The CDR3 consists of 15 residues. After removal of 3 bases from V and 4 bases from J, the junction contained 6 bases not matched to a gene.

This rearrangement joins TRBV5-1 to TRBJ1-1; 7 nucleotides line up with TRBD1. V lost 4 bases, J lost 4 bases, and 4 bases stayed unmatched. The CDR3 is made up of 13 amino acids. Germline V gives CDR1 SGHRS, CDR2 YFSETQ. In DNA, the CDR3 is TGCGCCAGCAGCGAGACAGGGCGCACTGAAGCTTTCTTT. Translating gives CASSETGRTEAFF.

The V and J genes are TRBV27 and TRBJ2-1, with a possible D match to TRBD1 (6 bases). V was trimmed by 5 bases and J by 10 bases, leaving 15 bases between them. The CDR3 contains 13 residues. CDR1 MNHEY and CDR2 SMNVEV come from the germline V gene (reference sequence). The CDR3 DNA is TGTGCCAGCAGTCCCATACAGGGTTGGGAGCAGTTCTTC. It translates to CASSPIQGWEQFF.

The CDR3 protein is CASSPRGGSYTF. Written as DNA, the CDR3 is TGTGCCAGCAGTCCTAGGGGCGGTAGCTACACCTTC. This sequence joins TRBV27 and TRBJ1-2; a weak D match, TRBD1 (5 bases). V dropped 5 bases and J dropped 9 bases, with 13 bases sitting between them. The CDR3 is made up of 12 amino acids. CDR1 and CDR2 from the germline V gene are MNHEY and SMNVEV (reference sequence).

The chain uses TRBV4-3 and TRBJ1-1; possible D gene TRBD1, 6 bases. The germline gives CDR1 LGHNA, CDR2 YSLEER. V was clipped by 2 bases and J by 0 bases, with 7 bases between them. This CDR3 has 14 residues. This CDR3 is CASSQQGMNTEAFF. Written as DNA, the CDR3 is TGCGCCAGCAGCCAACAGGGGATGAACACTGAAGCTTTCTTT.

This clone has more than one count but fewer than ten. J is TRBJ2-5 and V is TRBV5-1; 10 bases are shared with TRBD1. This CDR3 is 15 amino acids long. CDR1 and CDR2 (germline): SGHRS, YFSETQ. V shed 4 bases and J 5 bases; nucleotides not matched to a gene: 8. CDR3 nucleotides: TGCGCCAGCAGCCACCCGACAGGGGGCAGGGAGACCCAGTACTTC. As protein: CASSHPTGGRETQYF. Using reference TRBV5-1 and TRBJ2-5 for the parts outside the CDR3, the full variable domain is KAGVTQTPRYLIKTRGQQVTLSCSPISGHRSVSWYQQTPGQGLQFLFEYFSETQRNKGNFPGRFSGRQFSNSRSEMNVSTLELGDSALYLCASSHPTGGRETQYFGPGTRLLVL.

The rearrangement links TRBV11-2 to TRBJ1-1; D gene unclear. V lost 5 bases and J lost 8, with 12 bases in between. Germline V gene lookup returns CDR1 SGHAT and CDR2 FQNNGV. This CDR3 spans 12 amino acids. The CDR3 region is CASSGYSIEAFF. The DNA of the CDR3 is TGTGCCAGCAGCGGATACAGCATAGAAGCTTTCTTT.

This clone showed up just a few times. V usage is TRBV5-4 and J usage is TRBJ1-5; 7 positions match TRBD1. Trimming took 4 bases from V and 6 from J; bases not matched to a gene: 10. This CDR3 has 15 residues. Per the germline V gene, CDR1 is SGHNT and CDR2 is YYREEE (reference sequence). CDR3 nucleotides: TGTGCCAGCAGCAAAGGGACAGCGAAGACTCAGCCCCAGCATTTT. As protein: CASSKGTAKTQPQHF.

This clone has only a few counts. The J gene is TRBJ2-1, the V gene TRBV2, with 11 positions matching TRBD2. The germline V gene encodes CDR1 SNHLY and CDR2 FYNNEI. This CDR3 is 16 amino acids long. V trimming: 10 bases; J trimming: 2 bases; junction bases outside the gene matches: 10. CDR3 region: CANLRLAGLPYNEQFF. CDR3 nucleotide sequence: TGTGCCAATTTAAGACTAGCGGGACTGCCCTACAATGAGCAGTTCTTC.

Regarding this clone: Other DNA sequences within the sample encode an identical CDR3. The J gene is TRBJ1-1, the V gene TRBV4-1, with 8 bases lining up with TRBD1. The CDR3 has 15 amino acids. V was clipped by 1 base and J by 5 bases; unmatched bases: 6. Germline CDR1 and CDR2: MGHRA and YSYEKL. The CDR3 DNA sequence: TGCGCCAGCAGCCAAGGTCAGGGGGCACGAACTGAAGCTTTCTTT. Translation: CASSQGQGARTEAFF.

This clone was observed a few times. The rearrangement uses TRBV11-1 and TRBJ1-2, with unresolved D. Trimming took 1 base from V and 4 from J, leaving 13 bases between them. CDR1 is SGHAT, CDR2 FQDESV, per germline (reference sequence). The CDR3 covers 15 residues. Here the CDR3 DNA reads TGTGCCAGCAGCTTAGGTCCCGCTCGGGGCTATGGCTACACCTTC. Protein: CASSLGPARGYGYTF. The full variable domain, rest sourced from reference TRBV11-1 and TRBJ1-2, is EAEVAQSPRYKITEKSQAVAFWCDPISGHATLYWYRQILGQGPELLVQFQDESVVDDSQLPKDRFSAERLKGVDSTLKIQPAELGDSAMYLCASSLGPARGYGYTFGSGTRLTVV.

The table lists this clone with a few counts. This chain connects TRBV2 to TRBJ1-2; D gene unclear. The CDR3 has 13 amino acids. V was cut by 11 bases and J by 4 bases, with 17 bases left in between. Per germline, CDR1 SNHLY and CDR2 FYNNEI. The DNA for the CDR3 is TGTGCCTTCCCCGGGGATGGGAGCTATGGCTACACCTTC. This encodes CAFPGDGSYGYTF.

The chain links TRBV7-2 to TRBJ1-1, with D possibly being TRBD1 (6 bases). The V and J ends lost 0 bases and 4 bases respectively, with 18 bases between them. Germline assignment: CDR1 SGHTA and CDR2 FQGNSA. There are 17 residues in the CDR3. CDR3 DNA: TGTGCCAGCAGCTTAGCGCCCGGGGGGGGAGGGGGCACTGAAGCTTTCTTT. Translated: CASSLAPGGGGGTEAFF.

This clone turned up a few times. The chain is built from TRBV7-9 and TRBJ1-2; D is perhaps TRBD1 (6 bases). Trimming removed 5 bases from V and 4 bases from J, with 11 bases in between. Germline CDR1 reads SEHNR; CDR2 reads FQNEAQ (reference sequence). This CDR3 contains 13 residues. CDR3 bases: TGTGCCAGCAGCCCAGGGGCTCTCTATGGCTACACCTTC. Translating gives CASSPGALYGYTF.

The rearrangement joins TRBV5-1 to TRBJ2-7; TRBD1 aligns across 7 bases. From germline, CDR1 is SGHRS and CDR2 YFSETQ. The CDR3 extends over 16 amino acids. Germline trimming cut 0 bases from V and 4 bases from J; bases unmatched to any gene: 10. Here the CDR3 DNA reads TGCGCCAGCAGCTTGGTGTTCGGTACAGGGGCGTACGAGCAGTACTTC. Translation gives CASSLVFGTGAYEQYF.

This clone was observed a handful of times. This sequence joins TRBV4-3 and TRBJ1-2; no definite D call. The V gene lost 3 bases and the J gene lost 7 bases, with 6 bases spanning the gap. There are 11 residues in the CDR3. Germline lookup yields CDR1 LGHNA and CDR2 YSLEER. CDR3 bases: TGCGCCAGCAGCCAGGGGAGTGGCTACACCTTC. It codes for CASSQGSGYTF.